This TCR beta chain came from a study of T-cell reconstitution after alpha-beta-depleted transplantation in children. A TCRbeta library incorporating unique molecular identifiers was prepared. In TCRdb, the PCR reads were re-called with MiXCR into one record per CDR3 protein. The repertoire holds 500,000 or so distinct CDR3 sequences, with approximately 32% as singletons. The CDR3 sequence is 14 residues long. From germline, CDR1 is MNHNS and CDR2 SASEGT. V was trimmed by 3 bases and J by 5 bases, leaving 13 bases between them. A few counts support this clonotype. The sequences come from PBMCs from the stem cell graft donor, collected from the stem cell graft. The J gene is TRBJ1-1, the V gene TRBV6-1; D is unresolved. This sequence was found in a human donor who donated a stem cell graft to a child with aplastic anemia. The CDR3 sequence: CASSEWTADTEAFF. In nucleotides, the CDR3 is TGTGCCAGCAGTGAGTGGACTGCTGATACTGAAGCTTTCTTT.